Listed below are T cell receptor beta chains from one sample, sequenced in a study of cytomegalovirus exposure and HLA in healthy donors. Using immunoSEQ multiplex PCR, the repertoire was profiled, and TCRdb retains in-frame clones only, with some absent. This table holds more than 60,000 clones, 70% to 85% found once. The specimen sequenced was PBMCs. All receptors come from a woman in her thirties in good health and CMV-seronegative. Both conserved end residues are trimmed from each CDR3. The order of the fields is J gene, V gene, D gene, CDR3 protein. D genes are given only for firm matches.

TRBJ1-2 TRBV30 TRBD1 AWTSHRGYGYT
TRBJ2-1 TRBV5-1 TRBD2 ASSFPPGLGKNEQF
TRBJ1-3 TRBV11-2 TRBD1 ASSSTGSPGNTIY
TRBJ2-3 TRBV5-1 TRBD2 ASSLGTSGRTTDTQY
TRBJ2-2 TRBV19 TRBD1 ASSGTEFTGELF
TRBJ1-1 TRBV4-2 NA ASSPERGRGNTEAF
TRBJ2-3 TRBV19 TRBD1 ASSGRTGGTTDTQY
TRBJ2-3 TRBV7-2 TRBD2 ASSLGGGDAQY
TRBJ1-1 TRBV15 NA ATSSREVNTEAF
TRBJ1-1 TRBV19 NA ASSISRGAATEAF
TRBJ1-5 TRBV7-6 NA ASSRYQGSNQPQH
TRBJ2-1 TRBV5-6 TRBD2 ASSDGTRDNEQF
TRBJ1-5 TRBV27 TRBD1 ASSLRTGGDQPQH
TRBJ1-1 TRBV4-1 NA ASSQGWGMKDTEAF
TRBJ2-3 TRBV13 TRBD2 ASSLGGSGRTDTQY
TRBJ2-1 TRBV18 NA ASSPSADRPNEQF
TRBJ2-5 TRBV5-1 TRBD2 ASGSSGGAEETQY
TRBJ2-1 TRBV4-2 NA ASSPRENSNEQF
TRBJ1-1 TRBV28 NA ASSPPGGMNTEAF
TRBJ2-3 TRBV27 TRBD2 ASSLILASGRVRDTQY
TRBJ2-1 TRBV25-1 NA ASSTTTGRSYNEQF
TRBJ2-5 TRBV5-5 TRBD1 ASSKTGGKEETQY
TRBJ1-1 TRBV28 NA ASSLIGAGAEAF
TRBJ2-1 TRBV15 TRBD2 ATSREPRRLAGGYYNEQF
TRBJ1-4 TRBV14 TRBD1 ASSRWDRGDEKLF
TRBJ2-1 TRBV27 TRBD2 ASSLDPRGGWNEQF
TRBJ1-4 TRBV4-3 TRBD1 ASSQEGQGNEKLF
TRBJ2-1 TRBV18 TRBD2 ASSPQPPPSGEQF
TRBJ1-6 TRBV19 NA ASSSRQGLLSSYNSPLH
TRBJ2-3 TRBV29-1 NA SVESGDGTDTQY
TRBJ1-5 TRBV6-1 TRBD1 ASRRGTGGQPQH
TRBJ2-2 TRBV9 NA ASSVAQAGELF
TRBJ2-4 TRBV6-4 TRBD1 ASSDSPGQGANIQY
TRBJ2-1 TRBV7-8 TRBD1 ASSLNTGGNEQF
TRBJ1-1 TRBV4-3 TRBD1 ASSQEVMDRADTEAF
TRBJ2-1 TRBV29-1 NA SVDGKGNNEQF
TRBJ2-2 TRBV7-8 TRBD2 ASSPSGLAGVGTGELF